The entry below describes one TCR beta chain. This clonotype was recorded at least ten times. Its antigen is still unknown. The input lacks base qualities; no much larger clone sits a single base away. This specimen comes from a study of CD8 T cells in ankylosing spondylitis (dated by TCRdb to the late 2010s). Some background on the complete study: The study set out to find disease-linked TCR variants by profiling T cell receptor beta repertoires in ankylosing spondylitis patients and healthy donors. The full study cohort comprised roughly 24 ankylosing spondylitis patients and some 110 healthy donors. Peripheral blood samples were taken, and synovial fluid was additionally collected from ankylosing spondylitis patients.

What the research found in general, with its limitations: Some motif variants had previously been reported in the synovial fluid and blood of reactive arthritis patients, which suggests shared mechanisms of disease initiation. In peripheral blood, the disease-linked clones were found at relatively low frequencies and had a CD8+ phenotype. Blood from ankylosing spondylitis patients appeared to be characterized by a TCR beta motif composed of about 8 highly homologous amino acid variants. The disease-linked clones were reported to be significantly enriched in matched synovial fluid samples from ankylosing spondylitis patients.

Instrument on record: Illumina HiSeq 2500. Quantitative 5'-RACE with molecular barcodes was the method used to prepare the TCR beta libraries. For the original study's pipeline: Disease-linked TCR variants were identified with a new computational method built on a probabilistic model of VDJ rearrangement. Using fastp at Q25 and MiXCR, TCRdb reprocessed the public reads and kept productive beta chains. All rows with the same CDR3 protein become a single entry with the most common DNA and genes. These V and J calls are TCRdb output, not the study's own analysis. The sample table lists just over 300,000 distinct CDR3 sequences, around 21% of them with a count of one. Clones ranked in the top ten supply around 3.2% of the sample. Reading from cysteine to phenylalanine, the CDR3 counts 12 amino acids. Of all the DNA, just the CDR3 is kept, 36 bases in frame from base 1. The germline V gene supplies CDR1 SQVTM and CDR2 ANQGSEA. V lost 8 bases and J lost 6 bases; the stretch between them is 14 bases long.

The specimen was blood, either unsorted or a sorted T cell fraction (not recorded which). The sequence came from a female donor with ankylosing spondylitis or in good health (not recorded which). The sequence links TRBV29-1 to TRBJ2-1; the D gene remains uncertain. The DNA sequence reads TGCAGCACTCAGGACGGACCCAATGAGCAGTTCTTC. Its translation reads: CSTQDGPNEQFF.